Detailed here is one T cell receptor beta chain. These data originate in a study of cytomegalovirus exposure and HLA in healthy donors. Study as a whole: The 120 validation repertoires were produced on the same platform as the 500 to 800 repertoires of the first cohort. This was reported in a later analysis.

In germline, CDR1 is SGHAT, CDR2 FQNNGV. The CDR3 consists of 18 residues. Trimming cost V 5 bases and J 0 bases, with 19 bases left between them. Method: immunoSEQ multiplex PCR; TCRdb's copy keeps in-frame clones and lacks some. Among around 110,000 clones listed, less than 90% were seen once. The chain has TRBV11-2 and TRBJ2-2; D unclear. The sample consisted of PBMCs. The origin of this receptor is a woman under 30 in good health and CMV-seropositive. DNA for the CDR3: TGTGCCAGCAGCCCAGCCCTTACCAGGAACGCGAACACCGGGGAGCTGTTTTTT. Its protein product is CASSPALTRNANTGELFF.